Presented here are 7 T cell receptor beta chains from one specimen sequenced in a study of cytomegalovirus exposure and HLA in healthy donors. Profiling relied on immunoSEQ multiplex PCR, and the TCRdb table lists in-frame clones only, not all of them. The repertoire consists of fewer than 90,000 clones, with 96% occurring once and the leading ten covering about 1.5%. Sample: PBMCs. The receptors come from a man between 18 and 29 years old in good health and CMV-seropositive.

This chain joins TRBV28 and TRBJ2-3; tentatively, D is TRBD2 (6 bases). V lost 4 bases to trimming and J lost 1 base, with 15 bases between them. The CDR3 extends over 16 amino acids. Per germline, CDR1 MDHEN and CDR2 SYDVKM. The CDR3: CASSSLTGVGTDTQYF. CDR3 DNA sequence: TGTGCCAGCAGTTCCCTAACGGGAGTCGGCACAGATACGCAGTATTTT. The full variable domain, completed using reference TRBV28 and TRBJ2-3, is DVKVTQSSRYLVKRTGEKVFLECVQDMDHENMFWYRQDPGLGLRLIYFSYDVKMKEKGDIPEGYSVSREKKERFSLILESASTNQTSMYLCASSSLTGVGTDTQYFGPGTRLTVL.

V and J are TRBV6-1 and TRBJ2-7, with TRBD1 matching over 8 bases. This CDR3 contains 13 residues. Germline V CDR1 and CDR2: MNHNS, SASEGT. V trimming: 6 bases; J trimming: 5 bases; junction bases outside the gene matches: 6. Here the CDR3 reads CASRNRGDNEQYF. CDR3 sequence (DNA): TGTGCCAGCAGGAACAGGGGGGACAACGAGCAGTACTTC.

The chain couples TRBV5-1 to TRBJ2-7, with 8 positions matching TRBD1. Germline V lookup: CDR1 SGHRS, CDR2 YFSETQ. This CDR3 region has 14 residues. V was pared by 3 bases and J by 7 bases, with 9 bases of the junction left unmatched. In nucleotides, the CDR3 is TGCGCCAGCAGCTCAAGGGGACAGGAGGATGAGCAGTACTTC. Amino acids: CASSSRGQEDEQYF.

CDR3 amino acids: CATKREGADTQYF. In nucleotides, the CDR3 is TGTGCCACCAAGCGGGAGGGAGCAGATACGCAGTATTTT. J is TRBJ2-3 and V is TRBV6-6; the match to TRBD2 covers 10 bases. The V and J ends lost 10 bases and 4 bases, in that order; junction bases with no gene match: 5. The germline gives CDR1 MNHNY, CDR2 SVGAGI (reference sequence). The CDR3 runs 13 residues.

The V call is TRBV28, the J call TRBJ1-2; the D gene is possibly TRBD1 (5 bases). Germline values: CDR1 MDHEN, CDR2 SYDVKM. V was cut by 7 bases and J by 7 bases, with 19 bases left in between. The CDR3 is made up of 14 amino acids. CDR3 sequence reads: CASIPGGERVGYTF. The CDR3 DNA is TGTGCCAGCATCCCAGGAGGGGAGCGGGTTGGCTACACCTTC.

To note about this clone: At one end, the junction sequence differs from germline, possibly due to a read error. This chain connects TRBV30 to TRBJ1-2; D not certain. The CDR3 is made up of 11 amino acids. Germline values: CDR1 GTSNPN, CDR2 SVGIG (reference sequence). This chain's CDR3 is CAWTLSLDSFF. In DNA, the CDR3 is TGTGCCTGGACTCTGAGTTTGGACTCCTTCTTC. Combining the CDR3 with reference TRBV30 and TRBJ1-2 gives the whole variable domain SQTIHQWPATLVQPVGSPLSLECTVEGTSNPNLYWYRQAAGRGLQLLFYSVGIGQISSEVPQNLSASRPQDRQFILSSKKLLLSDSGFYLCAWTLSLDSFFGSGTRLTVV.

The chain joins TRBV9 to TRBJ1-1, with D possibly matching TRBD1 (5 bases). This CDR3 is built from 15 residues. V was cut by 4 bases and J by 1 base, with 14 bases left in between. Germline CDR1 and CDR2: SGDLS and YYNGEE. CDR3 bases: TGTGCCAGCAGCTCACCAGATCAGGGGAACACTGAAGCTTTCTTT. Its protein product is CASSSPDQGNTEAFF.